These 13 T cell receptor beta chains were sequenced from one sample in a study of OX40 agonist ivuxolimab in advanced cancers. TCRdb keeps only in-frame clones here, not all; method: immunoSEQ multiplex PCR. The data show some 68,000 clones, approximately 86% seen once. The sequencing here drew on CD4+ or CD8+ T cells sorted from blood, taken in a trial of the OX40 agonist ivuxolimab. The receptors were sampled from an adult with an advanced solid tumor such as melanoma, head and neck, liver or kidney cancer.

This clone was recorded a few times. The chain couples TRBV10-3 to TRBJ1-1; TRBD1 aligns across 7 bases. This CDR3 has 15 amino acids. With 5 bases clipped from V and 1 base from J, the junction kept 7 bases outside the gene matches. CDR1 is ENHRY, CDR2 SYGVKD, per germline. The CDR3 protein is CAISKDYRGNTEAFF. The CDR3 DNA sequence: TGTGCCATCAGTAAGGATTACAGGGGGAACACTGAAGCTTTCTTT.

This rearrangement joins TRBV6-1 to TRBJ2-7; 7 positions agree with TRBD1. The V gene's germline CDR1 is MNHNS and CDR2 SASEGT. J lost 1 base, V lost 7 bases, and 7 bases had no gene match. The CDR3 runs to 14 residues. As DNA, the CDR3 is TGTGCCAGCAAACGGACAGGTTCTTCCTACGAGCAGTACTTC. Translating gives CASKRTGSSYEQYF.

The J gene is TRBJ2-7, the V gene TRBV27; 7 bases are shared with TRBD1. V lost 4 bases to trimming and J lost 0 bases; unmatched junction nucleotides: 6. The CDR3 has 15 residues. Germline loops: CDR1 MNHEY, CDR2 SMNVEV (reference sequence). The CDR3 loop reads CASSSPGQSSYEQYF. The CDR3 DNA reads as TGTGCCAGCAGTTCTCCGGGACAGAGCTCCTACGAGCAGTACTTC.

The table lists this clone with a count of one. V usage is TRBV30 and J usage is TRBJ1-3; D gene ambiguous. The CDR3 has 14 amino acids. Germline values: CDR1 GTSNPN, CDR2 SVGIG (reference sequence). Trimming stripped 1 base from V and 0 bases from J, with 7 bases between. CDR3 sequence (DNA): TGTGCCTGGAGTGAGCCGTTCTCTGGAAACACCATATATTTT. This gives the protein CAWSEPFSGNTIYF.

The chain is built from TRBV5-1 and TRBJ1-4; a possible D gene is TRBD1 (6 bases). V lost 3 bases to trimming and J lost 11 bases, with 17 bases between them. The CDR3 runs to 14 residues. CDR1 and CDR2 (germline): SGHRS, YFSETQ. DNA for the CDR3: TGCGCCAGCAGCTCAGACAGGAGTTTAGGGAAACTGTTTTTT. This sequence encodes CASSSDRSLGKLFF.

This chain connects TRBV18 to TRBJ1-4; possibly TRBD1 for D (6 bases). CDR3 length equals 15 residues. Trimming removed 6 bases from V and 6 bases from J, with 17 bases in between. Germline loops: CDR1 KGHSH, CDR2 LQKENI. CDR3 region: CASSYNQGSDEKLFF. The CDR3 DNA follows: TGTGCCAGCTCTTACAACCAGGGGTCTGATGAAAAACTGTTTTTT.

This clone came up once. This chain joins TRBV19 and TRBJ1-4, with unresolved D. CDR3 length: 14 amino acids. V lost 8 bases and J lost 3, with 13 bases in between. CDR1 is LNHDA, CDR2 SQIVND, per germline (reference sequence). The CDR3 sequence: CASRPGGSNEKLFF. The CDR3 DNA is TGTGCCAGTCGCCCAGGAGGGTCTAATGAAAAACTGTTTTTT. Using reference TRBV19 and TRBJ1-4 for the parts outside the CDR3, the full variable domain is DGGITQSPKYLFRKEGQNVTLSCEQNLNHDAMYWYRQDPGQGLRLIYYSQIVNDFQKGDIAEGYSVSREKKESFPLTVTSAQKNPTAFYLCASRPGGSNEKLFFGSGTQLSVL.

J is TRBJ2-7 and V is TRBV13, with TRBD2 matching over 9 bases. CDR1 PRHDT and CDR2 FYEKMQ come from the germline V gene (reference sequence). The CDR3 spans 15 residues. With V trimmed by 5 bases and J by 4 bases, 9 bases remained unmatched. The CDR3 spells CASSPKLAGGYEQYF. In nucleotides, the CDR3 is TGTGCCAGCAGCCCCAAACTAGCGGGCGGGTACGAGCAGTACTTC.

This rearrangement joins TRBV4-2 to TRBJ1-2; perhaps TRBD1 as D (5 bases). CDR3 length: 15 residues. Trimming took off 0 bases at V and 6 bases at J, with 14 bases between the two ends. Germline V gene sequence: CDR1 LGHNA, CDR2 YNFKEQ. The CDR3: CASSQDPGKGNGYTF. For the CDR3, the DNA is TGTGCCAGCAGCCAAGACCCAGGGAAGGGGAATGGCTACACCTTC.

The J gene is TRBJ1-1, the V gene TRBV12-5; tentatively, D is TRBD1 (6 bases). Trimming left V 6 bases short and J 6 bases short, with 17 bases between. This CDR3 region has 14 residues. Germline loops: CDR1 LGHNT, CDR2 FRNRAP. For the CDR3, the DNA is TGTGCTAGTGGCCCCGGACAGTTTGCCGCTGAAGCTTTCTTT. This encodes CASGPGQFAAEAFF.

The gene calls are TRBV18 and TRBJ1-4; weak D call: TRBD1 (5 bases). Germline loops: CDR1 KGHSH, CDR2 LQKENI. Trimming took 3 bases from V and 5 from J, leaving 13 bases between them. The CDR3 covers 15 residues. CDR3 coding DNA: TGTGCCAGCTCACCCCCGGGACTCTCCAATGAAAAACTGTTTTTT. Encoded protein: CASSPPGLSNEKLFF.

The chain has TRBV5-1 and TRBJ2-5, with D unclear. This CDR3 region has 11 residues. The V end lost 1 base, the J end lost 4 bases, and 2 bases lay between the germline ends. Germline CDR1 is SGHRS and CDR2 is YFSETQ. The DNA for the CDR3 is TGCGCCAGCAGCTTGTCAGAGACCCAGTACTTC. Amino acids: CASSLSETQYF.

The chain employs TRBV10-3 and TRBJ2-7; the D gene could be TRBD1 or TRBD2 (6 bases each). V was shortened by 2 bases and J by 2 bases, with 10 bases between the two germline ends. The V gene's germline CDR1 is ENHRY and CDR2 SYGVKD. The CDR3 has 14 residues. This CDR3 reads CAISEDRGPYEQYF. The CDR3 region has the DNA TGTGCCATCAGTGAGGACCGGGGGCCCTACGAGCAGTACTTC.